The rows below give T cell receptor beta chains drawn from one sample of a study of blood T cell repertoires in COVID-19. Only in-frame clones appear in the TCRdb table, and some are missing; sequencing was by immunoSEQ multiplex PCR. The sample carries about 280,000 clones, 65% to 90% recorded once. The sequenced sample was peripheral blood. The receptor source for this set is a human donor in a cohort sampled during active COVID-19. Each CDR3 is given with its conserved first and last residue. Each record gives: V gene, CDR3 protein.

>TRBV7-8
CASSFPGQQIGVGYTF
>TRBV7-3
CASSLTPLRDGYTF
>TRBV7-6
CASALAVLSSYNEQFF
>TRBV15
CATSREALAGVNEQFF
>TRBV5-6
CASSLVAGANTGELFF
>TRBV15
CATSSRQGADTIYF
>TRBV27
CASSRRGSYEQYF
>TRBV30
CAWSVHRVSSYNEQFF
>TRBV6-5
CASTSGTGTSPLHF
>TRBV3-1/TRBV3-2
CASSMGTGGADTEAFF
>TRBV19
CASRKREVNTGELFF
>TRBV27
CASSRRDTLNQPQHF
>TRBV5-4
CASSLTGSTDTQYF
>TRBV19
CASSHDWGGNYGYTF
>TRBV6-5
CASRLAMNTEAFF
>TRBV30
CAWSVTGRGNQPQHF